This TCR beta chain was identified in a study of cytomegalovirus exposure and HLA in healthy donors. Turning to the study itself: Earlier work reported some 110 million unique TCR beta sequences from about 179 million T cells. Regarding the study as a whole: Cytomegalovirus association was listed for approximately 150 TCR beta chains.

In the PCR, 60 Vbeta and 13 Jbeta primers were used. Assay: immunoSEQ multiplex PCR; the TCRdb copy retains only in-frame clones and omits some. The table lists over 110,000 clones, roughly three quarters of them singletons. With respect to this clone: The antigen remains unidentified.

The CDR3 sequence is 17 residues long. V lost 1 base, J lost 3 bases, and 17 bases lay in between. Germline CDR1 and CDR2: LGHNA and YSLEER. The chain uses TRBV4-3 and TRBJ2-3; maybe TRBD2 (7 bases). The source is a female donor in good health and CMV-seronegative. The material sequenced was PBMCs. DNA of the CDR3: TGCGCCAGCAGCCAAGGGTACGCGGGGGCTCGGACAGATACGCAGTATTTT. This sequence encodes CASSQGYAGARTDTQYF.